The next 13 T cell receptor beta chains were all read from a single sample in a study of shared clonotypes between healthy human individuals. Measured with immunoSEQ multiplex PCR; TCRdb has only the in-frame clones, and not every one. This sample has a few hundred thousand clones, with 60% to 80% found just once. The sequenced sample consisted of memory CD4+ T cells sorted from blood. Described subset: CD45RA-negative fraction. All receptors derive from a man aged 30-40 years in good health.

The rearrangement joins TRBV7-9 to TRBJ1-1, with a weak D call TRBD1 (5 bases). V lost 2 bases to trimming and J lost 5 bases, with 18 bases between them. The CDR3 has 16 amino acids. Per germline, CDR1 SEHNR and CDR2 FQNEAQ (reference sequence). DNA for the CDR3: TGTGCCAGCAGCTTACACAGTCGGGGGGTAAGGACTGAAGCTTTCTTT. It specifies CASSLHSRGVRTEAFF.

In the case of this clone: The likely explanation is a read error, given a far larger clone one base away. CDR3 amino acids: CATSKVASGSLTDTQYF. CDR3 bases: TGTGCCACCAGCAAAGTTGCTAGCGGGAGCCTCACAGATACGCAGTATTTT. This sequence joins TRBV15 and TRBJ2-3; 10 positions match TRBD2. V gave up 4 bases and J gave up 2 bases; unmatched junction bases: 9. The CDR3 runs 17 residues. CDR1 LNHNV and CDR2 YYDKDF come from the germline V gene (reference sequence).

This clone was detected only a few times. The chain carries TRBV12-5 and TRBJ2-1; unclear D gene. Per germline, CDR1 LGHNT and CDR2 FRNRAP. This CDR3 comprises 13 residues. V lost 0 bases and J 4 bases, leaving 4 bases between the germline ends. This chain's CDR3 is CASGLVDYNEQFF. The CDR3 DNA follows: TGTGCTAGTGGTTTGGTAGATTACAATGAGCAGTTCTTC.

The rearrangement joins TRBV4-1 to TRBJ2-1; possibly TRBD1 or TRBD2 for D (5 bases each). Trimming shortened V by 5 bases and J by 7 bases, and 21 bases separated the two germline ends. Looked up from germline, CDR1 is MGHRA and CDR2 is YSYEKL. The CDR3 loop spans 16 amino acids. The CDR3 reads CASSGIRGRAPNEQFF. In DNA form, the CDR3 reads TGCGCCAGCAGCGGAATCCGGGGCAGAGCGCCGAATGAGCAGTTCTTC.

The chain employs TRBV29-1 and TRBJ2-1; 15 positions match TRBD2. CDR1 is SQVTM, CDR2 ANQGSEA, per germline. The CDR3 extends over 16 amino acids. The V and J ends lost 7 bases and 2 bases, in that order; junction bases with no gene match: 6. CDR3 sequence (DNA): TGCAGCGGTTGGACTAGCGGGAGGGTAACCTACAATGAGCAGTTCTTC. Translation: CSGWTSGRVTYNEQFF.

The CDR3 bases are TGTGCCAGCAGCTTAGTGGTAGCGGGGGCCTCAGGGGCCAACGTCCTGACTTTC. Protein sequence: CASSLVVAGASGANVLTF. V is TRBV7-8 and J is TRBJ2-6; 9 nucleotides agree with TRBD2. In germline, CDR1 is SGHVS, CDR2 FQNEAQ. The CDR3 totals 18 residues. V lost 1 base to trimming and J lost 4 bases; unmatched junction nucleotides: 8. The full variable domain, rest sourced from reference TRBV7-8 and TRBJ2-6, is GAGVSQSPRYKVAKRGQDVALRCDPISGHVSLFWYQQALGQGPEFLTYFQNEAQLDKSGLPSDRFFAERPEGSVSTLKIQRTQQEDSAVYLCASSLVVAGASGANVLTFGAGSRLTVL.

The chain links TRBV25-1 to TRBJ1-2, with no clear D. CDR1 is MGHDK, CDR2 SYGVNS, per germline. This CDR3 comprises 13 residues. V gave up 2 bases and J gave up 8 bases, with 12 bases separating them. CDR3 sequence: CASSEPGPRGYTF. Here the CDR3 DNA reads TGTGCCAGCAGTGAACCGGGCCCCCGGGGCTACACCTTC.

In DNA, the CDR3 is TGTGCCAGCAGCCGGCCGCTGGGTTCCCAAGAGACCCAGTACTTC. Amino acids: CASSRPLGSQETQYF. This chain links TRBV14 with TRBJ2-5; no definite D call. The germline V gene has CDR1 SGHDN and CDR2 FVKESK. V was cut by 4 bases and J by 1 base, with 13 bases left in between. This CDR3 spans 15 amino acids.

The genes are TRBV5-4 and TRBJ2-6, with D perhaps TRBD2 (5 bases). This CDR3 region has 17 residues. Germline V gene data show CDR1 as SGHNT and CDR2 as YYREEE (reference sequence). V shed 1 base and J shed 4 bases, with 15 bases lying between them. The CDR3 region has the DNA TGTGCCAGCAGCTTGTCGGGGATCGCTCTGGGGGCCAACGTCCTGACTTTC. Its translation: CASSLSGIALGANVLTF. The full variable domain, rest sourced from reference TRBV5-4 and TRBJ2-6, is ETGVTQSPTHLIKTRGQQVTLRCSSQSGHNTVSWYQQALGQGPQFIFQYYREEENGRGNFPPRFSGLQFPNYSSELNVNALELDDSALYLCASSLSGIALGANVLTFGAGSRLTVL.

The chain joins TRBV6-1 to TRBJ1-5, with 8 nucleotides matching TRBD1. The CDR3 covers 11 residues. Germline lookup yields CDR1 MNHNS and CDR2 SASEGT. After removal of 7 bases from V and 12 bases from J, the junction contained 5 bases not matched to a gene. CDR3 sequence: CASMLQGGQHF. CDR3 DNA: TGTGCCAGCATGCTACAGGGGGGCCAGCATTTT.

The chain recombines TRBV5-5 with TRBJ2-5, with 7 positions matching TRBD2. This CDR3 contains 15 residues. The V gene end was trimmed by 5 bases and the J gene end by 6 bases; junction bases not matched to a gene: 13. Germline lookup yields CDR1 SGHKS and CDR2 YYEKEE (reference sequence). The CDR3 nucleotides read TGTGCCAGCAGTTCCCTAGCGGAGAGGGGAAAGACCCAGTACTTC. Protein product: CASSSLAERGKTQYF.

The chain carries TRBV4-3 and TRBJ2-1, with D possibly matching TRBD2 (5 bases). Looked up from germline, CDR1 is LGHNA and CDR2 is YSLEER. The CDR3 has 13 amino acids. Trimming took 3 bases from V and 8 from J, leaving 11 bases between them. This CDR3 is CASSQDGGYEQFF. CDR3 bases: TGCGCCAGCAGCCAGGACGGAGGATATGAGCAGTTCTTC.

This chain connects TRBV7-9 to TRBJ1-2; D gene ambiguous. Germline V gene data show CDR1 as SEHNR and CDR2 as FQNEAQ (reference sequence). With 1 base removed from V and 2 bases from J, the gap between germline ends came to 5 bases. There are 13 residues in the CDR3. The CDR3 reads CASSLGGNYGYTF. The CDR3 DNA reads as TGTGCCAGCAGCTTAGGAGGAAACTATGGCTACACCTTC.